This passage covers 9 T cell receptor beta chains from one sample sequenced in a study of cytomegalovirus exposure and HLA in healthy donors (dated by TCRdb to about 2017). The method was the immunoSEQ multiplex PCR assay. In TCRdb, the immuneACCESS table is reduced to in-frame sequences with V and J assigned. These tables do not hold every clone; where another copy was compared, an unresolved V gene accounts for under half, and the others remain unexplained. This sample comprises 75,000 to 95,000 clones, approximately 96% of them detected only once. The ten largest clones add up to over 0.7% of the sample. The specimen sequenced was PBMCs. These receptors were obtained from a man aged 18-30 years in good health and CMV-seronegative.

The chain has TRBV5-1 and TRBJ1-1, with a possible D match to TRBD1 (5 bases). This CDR3 region has 18 residues. Germline-derived CDR1 and CDR2 are SGHRS and YFSETQ. The ends were cut back, 0 bases at V and 0 bases at J, with 18 bases in the middle. The CDR3 reads CASSLVGAGQAMNTEAFF. CDR3 sequence (DNA): TGCGCCAGCAGCTTGGTAGGGGCAGGGCAGGCCATGAACACTGAAGCTTTCTTT. Drawing the rest from reference TRBV5-1 and TRBJ1-1, the complete variable domain is KAGVTQTPRYLIKTRGQQVTLSCSPISGHRSVSWYQQTPGQGLQFLFEYFSETQRNKGNFPGRFSGRQFSNSRSEMNVSTLELGDSALYLCASSLVGAGQAMNTEAFFGQGTRLTVV.

V is TRBV29-1 and J is TRBJ2-7; 9 bases align to TRBD1. V was pared by 2 bases and J by 3 bases, with 8 bases of the junction left unmatched. The CDR3 is 15 residues long. Germline V gene data show CDR1 as SQVTM and CDR2 as ANQGSEA. CDR3 sequence: CSVELNGGQGYEQYF. Here the CDR3 DNA reads TGCAGCGTTGAATTAAATGGGGGACAGGGCTACGAGCAGTACTTC.

The rearrangement joins TRBV5-1 to TRBJ2-1; D is possibly TRBD2 (6 bases). This CDR3 contains 16 residues. With 3 bases removed from V and 9 bases from J, the gap between germline ends came to 22 bases. CDR1 is SGHRS and CDR2 is YFSETQ in the germline V gene. The CDR3 coding sequence is TGCGCCAGCAGCTCCCCCGAAACTACTAGCATCAGTGAGCAGTTCTTC. Translating gives CASSSPETTSISEQFF.

Of note for this clone: Compared with germline, one end of the junction differs, possibly owing to a read error. The gene calls are TRBV7-7 and TRBJ2-2; 14 bases are a match to TRBD2. CDR3 size: 17 residues. The V gene's germline CDR1 is SSHAT and CDR2 FNYEAQ (reference sequence). The CDR3 bases are TGTGCTAGCAGCCCGGGACTAGCGGGAGTTCACACCGGGGAGCTGTTTTTT. Translation: CASSPGLAGVHTGELFF.

V gene TRBV7-9 combines with J gene TRBJ2-6; weak D call: TRBD1 (6 bases). The CDR3 length is 13 residues. Trimming stripped 6 bases from V and 9 bases from J, with 12 bases between. Germline loops: CDR1 SEHNR, CDR2 FQNEAQ (reference sequence). The CDR3: CASSRGQRNVLTF. Written as DNA, the CDR3 is TGTGCCAGCAGTCGAGGACAGCGCAACGTCCTGACTTTC.

The gene calls are TRBV4-1 and TRBJ2-1; D might be TRBD1 (5 bases). CDR1 and CDR2 (germline): MGHRA, YSYEKL. The CDR3 is made up of 16 amino acids. V was shortened by 0 bases and J by 8 bases, with 17 bases between the two germline ends. CDR3 DNA: TGCGCCAGCAGCCAAGATACAGGTTTAGGGTTGGATGAGCAGTTCTTC. It translates to CASSQDTGLGLDEQFF.

V gene TRBV27 combines with J gene TRBJ2-7; 10 bases line up with TRBD2. V shed 3 bases and J 2 bases; nucleotides not matched to a gene: 4. This CDR3 is 15 amino acids long. The germline V gene has CDR1 MNHEY and CDR2 SMNVEV (reference sequence). This CDR3 reads CASSFTGTSAYEQYF. The CDR3 bases are TGTGCCAGCAGTTTCACCGGGACTAGCGCCTACGAGCAGTACTTC.

CDR3 coding DNA: TGCGCCAGCAGTCAATCGACCATGGCAGCGGGCCTGAGGAATGAGCAGTTCTTC. Translating it yields CASSQSTMAAGLRNEQFF. This chain joins TRBV23-1 and TRBJ2-1; TRBD2 is a possible D gene (6 bases). TRBV23-1 is recorded as an ORF, its role being uncertain. V was shortened by 0 bases and J by 7 bases, with 22 bases between the two germline ends. The CDR3 sequence is 18 residues long.

This clone was counted a single time. V is TRBV6-5 and J is TRBJ2-7, with 7 bases lining up with TRBD1. CDR1 and CDR2 (germline): MNHEY, SVGAGI. The J segment lost 6 bases and the V segment lost 6 bases, leaving 14 bases of the junction unmatched. There are 15 residues in the CDR3. CDR3 region: CASRRTSGQLGEQYV. CDR3 DNA: TGTGCCAGCAGGCGGACCTCGGGACAGTTAGGCGAGCAGTACGTC.